The next 14 T cell receptor beta chains were all read from a single sample in a study of blood T cells in healthy people across ages. Using a J-beta primer mix together with a sample-barcoded 5' primer, a second PCR was run for about 6 to 12 cycles. MiXCR, run by TCRdb on the 5' RACE reads, gives a single entry per CDR3 protein. Of about 930,000 distinct CDR3 sequences in the sample, just under 30% are singletons; the top ten hold 9.5% to 13%. This sample also appeared in a second study, on T cells of mothers and their children.

Material for sequencing was blood. Receptors originate from a woman aged 40 to 50 in good health.

The chain links TRBV4-3 to TRBJ1-4; no clear D gene. V was shortened by 0 bases and J by 8 bases, with 19 bases between the two germline ends. Germline-derived CDR1 and CDR2 are LGHNA and YSLEER. The CDR3 totals 17 residues. The CDR3 DNA follows: TGCGCCAGCAGCCAAGATGTAGTCTCGGGCTTAAGGGAAAAACTGTTTTTT. It is translated as CASSQDVVSGLREKLFF.

This clonotype has ten or more counts. The chain is built from TRBV28 and TRBJ1-6, with a possible D match to TRBD1 (5 bases). The length of the CDR3 is 14 residues. The germline V gene encodes CDR1 MDHEN and CDR2 SYDVKM. The V gene lost 6 bases and the J gene lost 6 bases, with 12 bases spanning the gap. The CDR3 here is CASRGQSSNSPLHF. The CDR3 nucleotides read TGTGCCAGCAGAGGACAATCTTCTAATTCACCCCTCCACTTT.

The chain combines TRBV2 with TRBJ2-5, with 7 bases matching TRBD2. Germline V gene sequence: CDR1 SNHLY, CDR2 FYNNEI. Trimming took 6 bases from V and 6 from J; bases not matched to a gene: 7. The CDR3 is 13 residues long. The CDR3 loop reads CASSRTSEKTQYF. In DNA, the CDR3 is TGTGCCAGCAGCCGGACTAGTGAGAAGACCCAGTACTTC.

This clonotype was found a few times. This chain uses TRBV24-1 with TRBJ1-2; D possibly corresponds to TRBD1 (5 bases). Trimming stripped 3 bases from V and 1 base from J, with 14 bases between. The germline V gene encodes CDR1 KGHDR and CDR2 SFDVKD. The CDR3 length is 16 residues. CDR3 sequence reads: CATSDAVQGSNYGYTF. The CDR3 DNA sequence: TGTGCCACCAGTGATGCTGTCCAGGGAAGTAACTATGGCTACACCTTC.

This clonotype was seen ten or more times. The chain uses TRBV5-1 and TRBJ1-2, with TRBD1 matching over 7 bases. CDR1 is SGHRS and CDR2 is YFSETQ in the germline V gene. V was clipped by 1 base and J by 2 bases; unmatched bases: 2. The CDR3 is 14 amino acids. CDR3 DNA: TGCGCCAGCAGCTTGCAGGGGGTGAACTATGGCTACACCTTC. This encodes CASSLQGVNYGYTF.

The chain is built from TRBV7-2 and TRBJ2-1; D might be TRBD2 (7 bases). Germline V gene data show CDR1 as SGHTA and CDR2 as FQGNSA. CDR3 size: 14 residues. V shed 4 bases and J shed 8 bases, with 15 bases lying between them. This CDR3 is CASSCDRGADEQFF. DNA of the CDR3: TGTGCCAGCAGCTGCGATCGGGGGGCGGATGAGCAGTTCTTC.

The rearrangement links TRBV12-3 or TRBV12-4 to TRBJ2-2; TRBD1 matches 7 bases. The CDR3 has 15 amino acids. Trimming removed 5 bases from V and 5 bases from J; junction bases left unmatched: 8. Here the CDR3 DNA reads TGTGCCAGCAGTCCTCTGACAGGGTTAACCGGGGAGCTGTTTTTT. Translation: CASSPLTGLTGELFF.

Worth noting for this clonotype: With a much larger clone just one base away, this may be a read error. The chain recombines TRBV28 with TRBJ2-5, with D hard to call. The J call may be incorrect, as the DNA end agrees better with TRBJ2-7. The CDR3 extends over 13 amino acids. CDR1 and CDR2 from the germline V gene are MDHEN and SYDVKM. CDR3 protein: CASSPTLTHEQYF. In DNA, the CDR3 is TGTGCCAGCAGTCCTACTCTTACCCACGAGCAGTACTTC.

Remarks on this clonotype: A read error may be the cause here, since a much bigger clone is one base away. This chain links TRBV9 with TRBJ2-3, with D unresolved. The CDR3 is 14 amino acids. CDR1 is SGDLS, CDR2 YYNGEE, per germline. V gave up 0 bases and J gave up 6 bases, with 11 bases separating them. For the CDR3, the DNA is TGTGCCAGCAGCGTAGGGGTGGGTAGCGATACGCAGTATTTT. Protein product: CASSVGVGSDTQYF. Full variable domain (rest looked up from reference TRBV9 and TRBJ2-3): DSGVTQTPKHLITATGQRVTLRCSPRSGDLSVYWYQQSLDQGLQFLIQYYNGEERAKGNILERFSAQQFPDLHSELNLSSLELGDSALYFCASSVGVGSDTQYFGPGTRLTVL.

This sequence joins TRBV28 and TRBJ2-2, with a tentative D call TRBD2 (6 bases). The CDR3 runs 17 residues. V lost 5 bases, J lost 0 bases, and 16 bases lay in between. CDR1 is MDHEN and CDR2 is SYDVKM in the germline V gene. The CDR3 sequence is CASSPNHGTPNTGELFF. The CDR3 DNA reads TGTGCCAGCAGTCCCAACCACGGGACTCCGAACACCGGGGAGCTGTTTTTT.

This clonotype was picked up a small number of times. With a much larger clone just one base away, this may be a read error. This chain connects TRBV24-1 to TRBJ2-5; maybe TRBD1 (6 bases). The CDR3 sequence is 15 residues long. Germline CDR1 KGHDR, CDR2 SFDVKD. For the CDR3, the DNA is TGTACCACCAGTGCTACAGGGACCTACCAAGAGACCCAGTACTTC. Translation gives CTTSATGTYQETQYF.

This clonotype was counted between two and nine times. It may be a read error: a sequence one base away is much more abundant. The V gene is TRBV12-3 or TRBV12-4, the J gene TRBJ1-2; D unclear. This CDR3 contains 14 residues. V lost 6 bases to trimming and J lost 4 bases, with 15 bases between them. This CDR3 is CASRSGRLFYGYTF. In DNA form, the CDR3 reads TGTGCCAGCAGGAGTGGCCGCCTTTTCTATGGCTACACCTTC.

This rearrangement joins TRBV20-1 to TRBJ1-5, with D perhaps TRBD1 (5 bases). The CDR3 totals 15 residues. The germline gives CDR1 DFQATT, CDR2 SNEGSKA (reference sequence). Deletions cut 3 bases from V and 7 bases from J, with 19 bases between. The CDR3 sequence: CSASGRAVSGQPQHF. CDR3 nucleotides: TGCAGTGCTAGCGGCCGGGCGGTCTCAGGGCAGCCCCAGCATTTT.

This clonotype appeared once. The chain employs TRBV7-9 and TRBJ2-4; 9 positions agree with TRBD1. Judging by the DNA end, TRBJ2-5 fits better; the J call may be wrong. CDR3 size: 18 residues. CDR1 and CDR2 from the germline V gene are SEHNR and FQNEAQ (reference sequence). DNA for the CDR3: TGTGCCAGCAGCTTTGGACAGGGGATAAGATCCGGACAAGAGACCCAGTACTTC. This encodes CASSFGQGIRSGQETQYF.